This section outlines one T cell receptor (beta chain) sequence together with its context. The data were taken from a study of blood T cell repertoires in COVID-19. Study at large: Collection of acute and convalescent COVID-19 samples took place in the United States, Italy and Spain.

V trimming: 0 bases; J trimming: 3 bases; junction bases outside the gene matches: 11. The germline V gene has CDR1 LGHDT and CDR2 YNNKEL (reference sequence). This CDR3 comprises 19 residues. Original methodology: Reference gene primer amplification gave nucleated cell count estimates. Assay: immunoSEQ multiplex PCR; the TCRdb copy retains only in-frame clones and omits some. The V and J calls and clone size come from that table; D and trimming were worked out from the DNA. The table has about 180,000 clones, about 85% seen once. The origin of this receptor is a woman in her twenties or thirties with active or convalescent COVID-19. The V and J genes are TRBV3-1 (or the pseudogene TRBV3-2) and TRBJ2-2, with 9 bases identical to TRBD2. The sample comprised peripheral blood. CDR3 sequence reads: CASSQEWREGVTDTGELFF. CDR3 bases: TGTGCCAGCAGCCAAGAGTGGCGGGAGGGGGTTACCGACACCGGGGAGCTGTTTTTT.